The entry below describes one TCR beta chain. TCRdb reprocessed the RT-PCR reads with MiXCR, giving one entry per CDR3 protein. The data show roughly 960,000 distinct CDR3 sequences, more than 15% seen once. The data were taken from a study of patients and donors after allogeneic stem cell transplantation. The V and J ends lost 3 bases and 9 bases respectively, with 19 bases between them. This CDR3 is 14 amino acids long. CDR1 DFQATT and CDR2 SNEGSKA come from the germline V gene (reference sequence). The rearrangement joins TRBV20-1 to TRBJ2-3, with D possibly being TRBD1 (5 bases). The specimen sequenced was blood, either unsorted or a sorted T cell fraction (not recorded which). The TCR was taken from a human donor who was either an allogeneic HSCT recipient or a stem cell or donor lymphocyte infusion donor (not recorded which). It is not recorded whose cells these are; they may come from a transplant donor. CDR3 region: CSASPAGLLGTQYF. CDR3 nucleotides: TGCAGTGCTAGCCCGGCAGGGTTATTAGGCACGCAGTATTTT.